These 9 T cell receptor beta chains were all obtained from the same sample, sequenced in a study of graft-versus-host responses after intestinal transplantation. These receptors' targets are unknown. Using immunoSEQ multiplex PCR, the repertoire was profiled, and TCRdb retains in-frame clones only, with some absent. Altogether around 96,000 clones are present, about 90% being singletons, with the ten largest covering roughly 0.17%. The sequencing used unstimulated CD4+ T cells sorted from spleen or lymph node cells, collected before intestinal transplant. Receptor source: a human donor who received an intestinal transplant.

The chain uses TRBV9 and TRBJ2-2; the match to TRBD1 covers 7 bases. CDR1 and CDR2 (germline): SGDLS, YYNGEE. The CDR3 covers 15 residues. J lost 1 base, V lost 4 bases, and 4 bases had no gene match. The CDR3, as DNA: TGTGCCAGCAGCACCGGGACAGTGAACACCGGGGAGCTGTTTTTT. It specifies CASSTGTVNTGELFF. Supplemented by reference TRBV9 and TRBJ2-2, the full variable domain reads DSGVTQTPKHLITATGQRVTLRCSPRSGDLSVYWYQQSLDQGLQFLIQYYNGEERAKGNILERFSAQQFPDLHSELNLSSLELGDSALYFCASSTGTVNTGELFFGEGSRLTVL.

The chain couples TRBV29-1 to TRBJ1-1; TRBD1 agrees at 9 bases. The J segment lost 0 bases and the V segment lost 7 bases, leaving 15 bases of the junction unmatched. Germline-derived CDR1 and CDR2 are SQVTM and ANQGSEA. CDR3 size: 17 residues. The CDR3 region has the DNA TGCAGCGCCACTTACGGGACAGGGACCCTAATGAACACTGAAGCTTTCTTT. This translates into CSATYGTGTLMNTEAFF.

The chain links TRBV28 to TRBJ1-2; TRBD1 might be the D (6 bases). V shed 8 bases and J shed 4 bases, with 14 bases lying between them. Germline CDR1 MDHEN, CDR2 SYDVKM. This CDR3 comprises 13 residues. The CDR3 nucleotides are TGTGCCAGCCACAGGGTACCCCTCTATGGCTACACCTTC. It specifies CASHRVPLYGYTF.

This chain uses TRBV6-6 with TRBJ1-4, with 10 bases that match TRBD1. The V segment lost 2 bases and the J segment 6 bases; nucleotides outside the gene matches: 6. CDR1 is MNHNY and CDR2 is SVGAGI in the germline V gene (reference sequence). This CDR3 contains 16 residues. The CDR3 DNA reads as TGTGCCAGCAGTTACGGGACAGGGGTGGAAGATGAAAAACTGTTTTTT. Protein: CASSYGTGVEDEKLFF.

The chain employs TRBV29-1 and TRBJ1-4, with D unresolved. V was pared by 0 bases and J by 1 base, with 12 bases between. The CDR3 runs 16 residues. Germline V lookup: CDR1 SQVTM, CDR2 ANQGSEA. CDR3 sequence reads: CSVEEPTAGTNEKLFF. The CDR3 nucleotides read TGCAGCGTTGAAGAACCCACAGCCGGAACTAATGAAAAACTGTTTTTT.

The chain recombines TRBV4-1 with TRBJ2-1, with D possibly being TRBD1 (6 bases). The CDR3 is 13 amino acids. Germline lookup yields CDR1 MGHRA and CDR2 YSYEKL. Trimming took off 4 bases at V and 4 bases at J, with 8 bases between the two ends. This CDR3 is CASSPGQYNEQFF. DNA for the CDR3: TGCGCCAGCAGCCCCGGACAGTACAATGAGCAGTTCTTC.

The rearrangement uses TRBV9 and TRBJ2-7; 9 positions match TRBD1. V lost 7 bases to trimming and J lost 2 bases; unmatched junction nucleotides: 10. Germline CDR1 reads SGDLS; CDR2 reads YYNGEE. The CDR3 has 15 residues. The CDR3 protein is CASAVGTGYPYEQYF. Written as DNA, the CDR3 is TGTGCCAGCGCGGTCGGGACAGGGTACCCCTACGAGCAGTACTTC.

The rearrangement uses TRBV4-3 and TRBJ2-1; 8 positions agree with TRBD1. V lost 0 bases and J lost 9; bases outside the gene matches: 13. This CDR3 has 17 amino acids. The V gene's germline CDR1 is LGHNA and CDR2 YSLEER. CDR3 DNA sequence: TGCGCCAGCAGCCAAGATTCTGGGACAGGCCCGTATGGTGAGCAGTTCTTC. Translation: CASSQDSGTGPYGEQFF.

The chain recombines TRBV10-3 with TRBJ1-1; 9 bases match TRBD1. Losses at the gene ends were 6 bases for V and 7 bases for J; bases not matched to a gene: 6. CDR3 length: 13 amino acids. Germline V gene lookup returns CDR1 ENHRY and CDR2 SYGVKD. The CDR3 region is CAIRGTGRDEAFF. CDR3 sequence (DNA): TGTGCCATCAGGGGGACAGGGAGGGATGAAGCTTTCTTT.